Shown below are 9 T cell receptor beta chains from a single sample sequenced in a study of cytomegalovirus exposure and HLA in healthy donors. PCR used 60 Vbeta primers and 13 Jbeta primers. Measured with immunoSEQ multiplex PCR; TCRdb has only the in-frame clones, and not every one. The repertoire has about 140,000 clones, roughly 76% of them found once; the top ten carry approximately 4%. The specimen was PBMCs. These receptors were taken from a young man in good health and CMV-seronegative.

The CDR3 DNA is TGTGCCAGCACCTTACGAGCCGGGACAGAAGCTTTCTTT. Protein product: CASTLRAGTEAFF. This rearrangement joins TRBV6-5 to TRBJ1-1; TRBD1 is a possible D gene (6 bases). CDR3 length equals 13 residues. V was shortened by 7 bases and J by 8 bases, with 17 bases between the two germline ends. The germline V gene has CDR1 MNHEY and CDR2 SVGAGI.

The chain recombines TRBV19 with TRBJ2-7; a possible D gene is TRBD1 (6 bases). Trimming left V 7 bases short and J 5 bases short, with 15 bases between. The CDR3 loop spans 13 amino acids. Germline CDR1 is LNHDA and CDR2 is SQIVND (reference sequence). The DNA for the CDR3 is TGTGCCAGTACCTGGCTCCCAGGGGACGAGCAGTACTTC. It codes for CASTWLPGDEQYF. Based on the CDR3 plus reference TRBV19 and TRBJ2-7, the full variable domain is DGGITQSPKYLFRKEGQNVTLSCEQNLNHDAMYWYRQDPGQGLRLIYYSQIVNDFQKGDIAEGYSVSREKKESFPLTVTSAQKNPTAFYLCASTWLPGDEQYFGPGTRLTVT.

The chain couples TRBV30 to TRBJ2-2; TRBD1 matches 9 bases. The germline gives CDR1 GTSNPN, CDR2 SVGIG (reference sequence). Trimming took 1 base from V and 6 from J; bases not matched to a gene: 0. This CDR3 has 13 residues. The CDR3 reads CAWSGQGAGELFF. The CDR3 nucleotides read TGTGCCTGGAGTGGACAGGGGGCCGGGGAGCTGTTTTTT.

This chain uses TRBV9 with TRBJ2-7; 7 nucleotides match TRBD1. Looked up from germline, CDR1 is SGDLS and CDR2 is YYNGEE. V lost 4 bases, J lost 5 bases, and 9 bases stayed unmatched. There are 14 residues in the CDR3. The CDR3 sequence: CASSLSQGGHEQYF. CDR3 in DNA: TGTGCCAGCAGCCTATCACAAGGGGGCCACGAGCAGTACTTC.

The rearrangement links TRBV5-4 to TRBJ2-7; 7 positions match TRBD2. Germline values: CDR1 SGHNT, CDR2 YYREEE (reference sequence). CDR3 length: 14 residues. V was clipped by 3 bases and J by 6 bases; unmatched bases: 9. The CDR3 protein is CASSWEGPSSEQYF. DNA for the CDR3: TGTGCCAGCAGCTGGGAGGGGCCCTCGTCCGAGCAGTACTTC.

The chain carries TRBV13 and TRBJ1-3; D call uncertain. With 3 bases removed from V and 2 bases from J, the gap between germline ends came to 20 bases. The CDR3 totals 18 residues. CDR1 is PRHDT and CDR2 is FYEKMQ in the germline V gene (reference sequence). The CDR3, as DNA: TGTGCCAGCAGCTTCGGACTTTTAGGGTCGTACGCTGGAAACACCATATATTTT. Amino acids: CASSFGLLGSYAGNTIYF.

This chain links TRBV19 with TRBJ2-7, with D perhaps matching TRBD1 (5 bases). Trimming removed 3 bases from V and 5 bases from J, with 8 bases in between. This CDR3 comprises 12 residues. Germline values: CDR1 LNHDA, CDR2 SQIVND (reference sequence). The CDR3: CASSMGRDEQYF. CDR3 nucleotide sequence: TGTGCCAGTAGTATGGGCAGGGACGAGCAGTACTTC.

The chain combines TRBV29-1 with TRBJ2-7, with D unresolved. Germline V gene data show CDR1 as SQVTM and CDR2 as ANQGSEA. Between the trimmed V and J ends, which lost 0 bases and 0 bases, there was a span of 12 bases. The CDR3 extends over 15 amino acids. The DNA of the CDR3 is TGCAGCGTTGAAGATGCGTCCTCGAGCTCCTACGAGCAGTACTTC. It yields the protein CSVEDASSSSYEQYF.

The V gene is TRBV28, the J gene TRBJ2-3; 8 bases match TRBD1. V was pared by 4 bases and J by 3 bases, with 6 bases of the junction left unmatched. This CDR3 contains 15 residues. Per the germline V gene, CDR1 is MDHEN and CDR2 is SYDVKM. The CDR3 here is CASSSPGGRTDTQYF. Written as DNA, the CDR3 is TGTGCCAGCAGTTCCCCAGGGGGCAGGACAGATACGCAGTATTTT.